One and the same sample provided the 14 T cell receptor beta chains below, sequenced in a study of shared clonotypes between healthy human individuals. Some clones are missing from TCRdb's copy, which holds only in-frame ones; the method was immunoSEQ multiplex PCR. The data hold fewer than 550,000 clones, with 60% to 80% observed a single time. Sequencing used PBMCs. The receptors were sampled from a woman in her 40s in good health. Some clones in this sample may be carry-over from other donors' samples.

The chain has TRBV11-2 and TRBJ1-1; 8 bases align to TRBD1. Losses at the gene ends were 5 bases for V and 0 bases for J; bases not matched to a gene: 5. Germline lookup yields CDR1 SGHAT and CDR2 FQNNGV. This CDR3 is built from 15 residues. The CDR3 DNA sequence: TGTGCCAGCAGCCGTCGGACAGGGTTGAACACTGAAGCTTTCTTT. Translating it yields CASSRRTGLNTEAFF.

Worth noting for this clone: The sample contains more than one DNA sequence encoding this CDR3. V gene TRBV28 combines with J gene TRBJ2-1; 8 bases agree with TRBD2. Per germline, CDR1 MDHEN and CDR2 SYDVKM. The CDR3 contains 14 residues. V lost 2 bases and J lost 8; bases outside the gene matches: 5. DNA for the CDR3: TGTGCCAGCAGTTTAACCAGCGGGAGTGATGAGCAGTTCTTC. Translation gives CASSLTSGSDEQFF.

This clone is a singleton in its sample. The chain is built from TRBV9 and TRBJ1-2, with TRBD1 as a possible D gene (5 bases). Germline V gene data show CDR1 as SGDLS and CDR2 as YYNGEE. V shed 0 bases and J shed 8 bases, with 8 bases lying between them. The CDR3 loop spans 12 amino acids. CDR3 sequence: CASSVVGDGYTF. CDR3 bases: TGTGCCAGCAGCGTAGTTGGGGACGGCTACACCTTC. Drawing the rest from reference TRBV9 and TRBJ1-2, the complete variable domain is DSGVTQTPKHLITATGQRVTLRCSPRSGDLSVYWYQQSLDQGLQFLIQYYNGEERAKGNILERFSAQQFPDLHSELNLSSLELGDSALYFCASSVVGDGYTFGSGTRLTVV.

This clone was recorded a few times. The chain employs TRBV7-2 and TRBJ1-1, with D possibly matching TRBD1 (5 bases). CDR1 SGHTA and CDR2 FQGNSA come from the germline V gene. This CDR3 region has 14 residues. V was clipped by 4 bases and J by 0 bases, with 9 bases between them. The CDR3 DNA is TGTGCCAGCAGCTCCTCGGGGGTGAACACTGAAGCTTTCTTT. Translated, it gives CASSSSGVNTEAFF.

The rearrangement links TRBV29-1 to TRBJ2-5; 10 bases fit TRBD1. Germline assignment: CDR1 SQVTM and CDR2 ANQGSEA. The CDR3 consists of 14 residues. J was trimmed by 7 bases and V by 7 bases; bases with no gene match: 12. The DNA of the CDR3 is TGCAGCGCCCTGGGGACAGGGGCCTCCGTGACCCAGTACTTC. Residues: CSALGTGASVTQYF.

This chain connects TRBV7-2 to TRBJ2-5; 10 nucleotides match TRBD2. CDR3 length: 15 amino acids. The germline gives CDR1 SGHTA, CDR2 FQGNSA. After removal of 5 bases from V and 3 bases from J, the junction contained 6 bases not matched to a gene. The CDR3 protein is CASSASGTSEETQYF. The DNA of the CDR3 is TGTGCCAGCAGCGCGTCCGGGACTAGCGAAGAGACCCAGTACTTC.

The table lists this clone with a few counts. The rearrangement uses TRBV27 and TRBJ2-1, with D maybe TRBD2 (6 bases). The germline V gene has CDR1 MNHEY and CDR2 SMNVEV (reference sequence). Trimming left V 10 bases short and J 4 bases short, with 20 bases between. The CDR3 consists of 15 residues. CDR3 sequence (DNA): TGTGCCACCGGAGGGGTGGCAGTCGGGTACAATGAGCAGTTCTTC. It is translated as CATGGVAVGYNEQFF.

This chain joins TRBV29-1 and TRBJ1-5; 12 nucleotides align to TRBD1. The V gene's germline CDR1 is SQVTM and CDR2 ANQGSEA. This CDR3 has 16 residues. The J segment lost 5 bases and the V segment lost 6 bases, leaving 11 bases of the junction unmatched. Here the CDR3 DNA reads TGCAGCGTCCGAAACTCCGGGACAGGGGGCGATCAGCCCCAGCATTTT. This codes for CSVRNSGTGGDQPQHF.

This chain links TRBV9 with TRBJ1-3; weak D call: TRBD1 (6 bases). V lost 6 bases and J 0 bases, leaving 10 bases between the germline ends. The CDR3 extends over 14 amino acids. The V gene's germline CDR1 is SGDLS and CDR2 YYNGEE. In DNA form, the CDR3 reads TGTGCCAGCACAACAGGGAACTCTGGAAACACCATATATTTT. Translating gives CASTTGNSGNTIYF.

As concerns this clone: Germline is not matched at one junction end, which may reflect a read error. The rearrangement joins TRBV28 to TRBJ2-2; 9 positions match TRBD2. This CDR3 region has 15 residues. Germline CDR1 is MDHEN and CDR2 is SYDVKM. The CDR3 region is CASSHSGRSIGELFF. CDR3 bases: TGCGCCAGCAGCCATAGCGGGAGATCTATCGGGGAGCTGTTTTTT.

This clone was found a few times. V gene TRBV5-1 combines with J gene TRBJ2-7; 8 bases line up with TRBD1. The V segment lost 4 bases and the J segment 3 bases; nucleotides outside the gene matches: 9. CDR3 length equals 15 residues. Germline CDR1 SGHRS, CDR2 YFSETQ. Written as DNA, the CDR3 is TGCGCCAGCAGCAGCACCGGGACAGGCGACTACGAGCAGTACTTC. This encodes CASSSTGTGDYEQYF.

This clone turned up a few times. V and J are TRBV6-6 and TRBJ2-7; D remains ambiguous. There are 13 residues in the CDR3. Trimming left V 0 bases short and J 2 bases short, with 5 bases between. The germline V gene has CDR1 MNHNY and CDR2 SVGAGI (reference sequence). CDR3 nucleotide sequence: TGTGCCAGCAGTTACTCAGGTCCCTACGAGCAGTACTTC. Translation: CASSYSGPYEQYF.

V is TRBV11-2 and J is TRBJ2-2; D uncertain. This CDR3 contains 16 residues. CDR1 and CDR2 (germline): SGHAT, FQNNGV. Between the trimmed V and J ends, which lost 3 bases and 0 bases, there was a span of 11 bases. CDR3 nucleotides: TGTGCCAGCAGCTTCAATGCGCTGGCGAACACCGGGGAGCTGTTTTTT. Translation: CASSFNALANTGELFF.

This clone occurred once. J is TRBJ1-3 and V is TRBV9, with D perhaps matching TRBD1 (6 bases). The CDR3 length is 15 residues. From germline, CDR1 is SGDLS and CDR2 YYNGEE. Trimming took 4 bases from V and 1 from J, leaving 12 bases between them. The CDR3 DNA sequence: TGTGCCAGCAGCCCCGAACAGGGTTCTGGAAACACCATATATTTT. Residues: CASSPEQGSGNTIYF.